Shown below are 8 T cell receptor beta chains from a single sample sequenced in a study of vaccination effects on CD4 cells after COVID-19 (dated by TCRdb to 2021 to 2024). To identify antigen-specific CD4+ T cell clonotypes by their expansion, the ViraFEST assay first stimulated PBMC with viral peptide pools and then applied TCR sequencing. After around eleven days of culture, CD4+ T cells were isolated with the EasySep CD4+ T cell isolation kit. PCR-confirmed SARS-CoV-2 infection had occurred in convalescent patients between March and December 2020, before the Alpha, Beta and Delta variants emerged in the United States. These TCRs' antigens remain unknown. The library was generated by the immunoSEQ multiplex PCR assay. TCRdb carries this immuneACCESS record with in-frame sequences only. Its versions omit some clonotypes, under half of them owing to an unresolved V gene in the studies checked, with the rest unexplained. The sample table holds roughly 45,000 clones, of which 65% to 70% were seen once. The top ten constitute around a third of the sample.

The starting material was CD4+ T cells from PBMCs cultured with a peptide pool, obtained before COVID-19 vaccination. The receptors were sampled from a human donor who had a prior SARS-CoV-2 infection.

This rearrangement joins TRBV11-3 to TRBJ2-3; tentative D call: TRBD1 (6 bases). The CDR3 runs 15 residues. Germline V gives CDR1 SGHNT, CDR2 YENEEA. V gave up 3 bases and J gave up 0 bases, with 10 bases separating them. The CDR3 region has the DNA TGTGCCAGCAGCTTTTGGGACATCAGCACAGATACGCAGTATTTT. Translation gives CASSFWDISTDTQYF.

This chain joins TRBV3-1 (or the pseudogene TRBV3-2) and TRBJ1-2, with TRBD1 identical over 7 bases. The germline gives CDR1 LGHDT, CDR2 YNNKEL (reference sequence). The CDR3 sequence is 14 residues long. Losses at the gene ends were 0 bases for V and 6 bases for J; bases not matched to a gene: 4. Written as DNA, the CDR3 is TGTGCCAGCAGCCAAGACTACAGGGGCCATGGCTACACCTTC. Its translation is CASSQDYRGHGYTF.

V and J are TRBV2 and TRBJ1-6; 8 nucleotides match TRBD1. Germline CDR1 SNHLY, CDR2 FYNNEI. CDR3 length equals 14 residues. V was pared by 6 bases and J by 7 bases, with 5 bases of the junction left unmatched. The DNA for the CDR3 is TGTGCCAGCAGCGATACAGGGGGGAATTCACCCCTCCACTTT. Its protein product is CASSDTGGNSPLHF.

V is TRBV15 and J is TRBJ2-5; D gene unclear. CDR1 is LNHNV and CDR2 is YYDKDF in the germline V gene (reference sequence). The CDR3 is 12 amino acids. Trimming removed 3 bases from V and 9 bases from J, with 11 bases in between. The CDR3 sequence: CATSSFIGAQYF. As DNA, the CDR3 is TGTGCCACCAGCAGTTTTATTGGGGCCCAGTACTTC.

V gene TRBV6-9 combines with J gene TRBJ1-4; TRBD1 matches 7 bases. The CDR3 sequence is 17 residues long. Looked up from germline, CDR1 is MNHGY and CDR2 is SVAAGI. The J segment lost 3 bases and the V segment lost 2 bases, leaving 9 bases of the junction unmatched. For the CDR3, the DNA is TGTGCCAGCAGTTATCAAAAGGGGACAGTGGCTAATGAAAAACTGTTTTTT. Translating it yields CASSYQKGTVANEKLFF.

The rearrangement links TRBV28 to TRBJ2-7; D possibly matches TRBD1 or TRBD2 (7 bases each). This CDR3 region has 16 residues. The germline V gene encodes CDR1 MDHEN and CDR2 SYDVKM. With 5 bases removed from V and 2 bases from J, the gap between germline ends came to 19 bases. The CDR3 region is CASSTYNRGGPYEQYF. CDR3 DNA: TGTGCCAGCAGTACCTACAACAGGGGAGGGCCCTACGAGCAGTACTTC.

The chain joins TRBV18 to TRBJ2-3, with D possibly being TRBD2 (7 bases). CDR1 and CDR2 (germline): KGHSH, LQKENI. Trimming pared 11 bases from V and 2 bases from J, leaving 20 bases between. This CDR3 is 15 amino acids long. The CDR3 DNA sequence: TGTGCCGGTGCTAACCTTCGGGGGGCCACAGATACGCAGTATTTT. This codes for CAGANLRGATDTQYF.

The rearrangement links TRBV3-1 (or the pseudogene TRBV3-2) to TRBJ2-1; TRBD2 agrees at 7 bases. Trimming at V came to 5 bases and at J to 6 bases, leaving 13 bases not matched to a gene. This CDR3 has 16 residues. Per the germline V gene, CDR1 is LGHDT and CDR2 is YNNKEL (reference sequence). The DNA for the CDR3 is TGTGCCAGCAGCGTACTAGCGTCTTCGAACGCCAATGAGCAGTTCTTC. Translating it yields CASSVLASSNANEQFF.